The clone carrying this TCR beta chain was seen many times. A single record per CDR3 protein comes from TCRdb applying MiXCR to the RACE reads. Here the sample spans around 330,000 distinct CDR3 sequences, about 5% being singletons. The J segment lost 4 bases and the V segment lost 0 bases, leaving 8 bases of the junction unmatched. The germline CDR1 and CDR2 sequences are SGHNT and YENEEA. The CDR3 length is 16 residues. Time point: pre-sensitization, week 0. Treatment here: therapeutic diphenylcyclopropenone sensitization with weekly scalp DPC. This sample was included in a study of human T cells and chemical hapten exposure.

V gene TRBV11-3 combines with J gene TRBJ2-5; 7 nucleotides line up with TRBD1. The receptor was isolated from a young woman with alopecia areata. Some clones in this sample may be carry-over from other donors' samples. The sample was whole blood, taken in connection with sensitization to the hapten diphenylcyclopropenone (DPC). This chain's CDR3 is CASSLEYTGDGETQYF. CDR3 bases: TGTGCCAGCAGCTTAGAGTACACAGGGGACGGAGAGACCCAGTACTTC. Full variable domain (rest looked up from reference TRBV11-3 and TRBJ2-5): EAGVVQSPRYKIIEKKQPVAFWCNPISGHNTLYWYLQNLGQGPELLIRYENEEAVDDSQLPKDRFSAERLKGVDSTLKIQPAELGDSAVYLCASSLEYTGDGETQYFGPGTRLLVL.